The rows below give T cell receptor beta chains drawn from one sample of a study of blood T cell repertoires in COVID-19. Generated by immunoSEQ multiplex PCR, the TCRdb table keeps only in-frame clones and is missing some. This sample yields about 60,000 clones, of which about 82% are seen a single time; approximately 39% belongs to the top ten. Sample: peripheral blood. The origin of the receptors is a human donor in a cohort sampled during active COVID-19. CDR3s include the opening cysteine and the closing phenylalanine or tryptophan. The D gene is left open where the match is weak. Only some rows state a clone size, as once, few, many or a class for expanded clones.

d_call j_call v_call clone_size cdr3_aa cdr3_nt
TRBD2 TRBJ2-1 TRBV2 - CASTSETSPLIEQFF TGTGCCAGCACGTCGGAGACTAGCCCCCTGATTGAGCAGTTCTTC
- TRBJ2-2 TRBV9 - CASSVWAINTGELFF TGTGCCAGCAGCGTATGGGCGATAAACACCGGGGAGCTGTTTTTT
TRBD1 TRBJ1-1 TRBV5-4 - CASSTPGQAEAFF TGTGCCAGCAGCACCCCGGGACAGGCGGAAGCTTTCTTT
- TRBJ2-7 TRBV2 - CASRNRDTLDEQYF TGTGCCAGCAGGAACCGGGACACATTGGACGAGCAGTACTTC
- TRBJ2-7 TRBV11-3 - CASSFSGGGGREQYF TGTGCCAGCAGCTTCTCCGGAGGGGGGGGGCGCGAGCAGTACTTC
TRBD1 TRBJ1-1 TRBV5-1 - CASSQGTGGSDTEAFF TGCGCCAGCAGCCAAGGGACAGGGGGTTCGGACACTGAAGCTTTCTTT
TRBD1 TRBJ2-2 TRBV4-3 - CASSQDLGQGATGELFF TGCGCCAGCAGCCAAGATTTAGGACAGGGGGCGACCGGGGAGCTGTTTTTT
TRBD1 TRBJ1-1 TRBV7-3 - CASRRDRVAEAFF TGTGCCAGCAGGCGGGACAGGGTGGCTGAAGCTTTCTTT
TRBD1 TRBJ2-2 TRBV18 - CASSPRLTGDPTGELFF TGTGCCAGCTCACCACGGTTAACAGGGGATCCCACCGGGGAGCTGTTTTTT
TRBD1 TRBJ1-6 TRBV25-1 - CASRDSWNSPLHF TGTGCCAGCCGGGACAGTTGGAATTCACCCCTCCACTTT
- TRBJ2-7 TRBV6-5 - CASTLRFSEQYF TGTGCCAGCACACTGAGATTTAGCGAGCAGTACTTC
- TRBJ2-6 TRBV6-2/TRBV6-3 - CASSATSGRGANVLTF TGTGCCAGCAGCGCGACGTCGGGGAGAGGGGCCAACGTCCTGACTTTC
- TRBJ1-1 TRBV7-2 - CASSSQSNTEAFF TGTGCCAGCAGCTCCCAATCGAACACTGAAGCTTTCTTT
- TRBJ2-1 TRBV5-8 few CASSSDWYNEQFF TGTGCCAGCAGCTCGGACTGGTACAATGAGCAGTTCTTC
- TRBJ2-3 TRBV14 - CASSPTTDTQYF TGTGCCAGCAGCCCTACCACAGATACGCAGTATTTT
TRBD1 TRBJ1-1 TRBV18 - CASSPLTPGTGDTEAFF TGTGCCAGCTCACCACTCACACCGGGGACAGGAGACACTGAAGCTTTCTTT
- TRBJ1-2 TRBV19 once CASSLGLNYGYTF TGTGCCAGTAGTCTAGGACTGAACTATGGCTACACCTTC
- TRBJ2-7 TRBV6-5 - CASSSQTGSSYEQYF TGTGCCAGCAGTTCTCAGACAGGCAGCTCCTACGAGCAGTACTTC
TRBD1 TRBJ2-7 TRBV15 - CATSTLPGTGPPGSSYEQYF TGTGCCACCAGCACCTTGCCGGGGACAGGGCCCCCTGGGAGCTCCTACGAGCAGTACTTC
TRBD1 TRBJ2-6 TRBV19 - CASRDRSSGANVLTF TGTGCCAGCCGGGACAGGAGCTCTGGGGCCAACGTCCTGACTTTC
TRBD1 TRBJ1-5 TRBV7-2 few CASSFRQGAYQPQHF TGTGCCAGCAGCTTTAGACAGGGGGCCTATCAGCCCCAGCATTTT
- TRBJ1-3 TRBV2 - CASSESGVGNTIYF TGTGCCAGCAGTGAATCAGGGGTTGGAAACACCATATATTTT
TRBD2 TRBJ2-1 TRBV7-9 few CASSSSPGLAGVYNEQFF TGTGCCAGCAGCTCCTCACCGGGACTAGCGGGGGTTTACAATGAGCAGTTCTTC
- TRBJ1-5 TRBV3-1/TRBV3-2 - CASSQGGLSNQPQHF TGTGCCAGCAGCCAAGGCGGACTGAGCAATCAGCCCCAGCATTTT
- TRBJ1-1 TRBV2 - CASLRVNTEAFF TGTGCCAGCTTGAGAGTGAACACTGAAGCTTTCTTT
- TRBJ1-1 TRBV12-3/TRBV12-4 - CASSFSGITEAFF TGTGCCAGCAGTTTTTCAGGGATCACTGAAGCTTTCTTT
- TRBJ1-1 TRBV7-6 - CASSLLGQGREAFF TGTGCCAGCAGCTTATTAGGGCAGGGCCGTGAAGCTTTCTTT
- TRBJ1-5 TRBV19 - CATKTGGNQPQHF TGTGCCACAAAAACTGGCGGGAATCAGCCCCAGCATTTT
TRBD1 TRBJ1-2 TRBV14 - CASSQNTGVDYGYTF TGTGCCAGCAGCCAAAACACAGGGGTCGACTATGGCTACACCTTC
TRBD2 TRBJ2-1 TRBV19 - CASSMVGGGSLEQFF TGTGCCAGTAGTATGGTCGGGGGGGGCAGCCTTGAGCAGTTCTTC
- TRBJ2-7 TRBV5-1 few CASSTWTVSAGYEQYF TGCGCCAGCAGCACCTGGACAGTTTCAGCCGGCTACGAGCAGTACTTC
- TRBJ2-3 TRBV6-5 - CASSLRTAGTDTQYF TGTGCCAGCAGTCTCCGGACTGCCGGCACAGATACGCAGTATTTT
- TRBJ1-1 TRBV14 - CASSRGGAANTEAFF TGTGCCAGCAGCCGGGGAGGGGCGGCGAACACTGAAGCTTTCTTT
- TRBJ2-3 TRBV20-1 few CSATHADTQYF TGCAGTGCTACACACGCAGATACGCAGTATTTT
TRBD1 TRBJ1-2 TRBV19 - CASSLRQGAHQGYGYTF TGTGCCAGTAGTCTAAGACAGGGGGCCCACCAGGGCTATGGCTACACCTTC
- TRBJ1-5 TRBV7-9 - CASSNSPSNQPQHF TGTGCCAGCAGTAACAGTCCTAGCAATCAGCCCCAGCATTTT
- TRBJ1-5 TRBV18 - CASSPRPEEGNQPQHF TGTGCCAGCTCACCACGACCCGAGGAAGGCAATCAGCCCCAGCATTTT
- TRBJ2-6 TRBV5-1 few CASSPGQISGANVLTF TGCGCCAGCAGCCCCGGACAGATCTCTGGGGCCAACGTCCTGACTTTC
- TRBJ1-2 TRBV5-1 - CASSETGNYGYTF TGCGCCAGCAGTGAGACGGGAAACTATGGCTACACCTTC
TRBD2 TRBJ2-3 TRBV3-1/TRBV3-2 - CASSQRIWISGGVPDTQYF TGTGCCAGCAGCCAAAGGATCTGGATTAGCGGGGGTGTTCCAGATACGCAGTATTTT
TRBD1 TRBJ1-2 TRBV7-8 - CASSQRDRVTNYGYTF TGTGCCAGCAGCCAAAGGGACAGGGTCACTAACTATGGCTACACCTTC
- TRBJ2-5 TRBV10-3 - CAISPGLGETQYF TGTGCCATCAGCCCAGGGTTGGGGGAGACCCAGTACTTC
TRBD2 TRBJ2-7 TRBV11-3 - CASSAGGGAAYEQYF TGTGCCAGCAGCGCGGGGGGAGGCGCTGCCTACGAGCAGTACTTC
TRBD1 TRBJ1-2 TRBV5-4 once CASSHRGPLVGYTF TGTGCCAGCAGCCACAGGGGGCCTCTTGTTGGCTACACCTTC
TRBD2 TRBJ2-2 TRBV5-1 - CASSLASPLAGALTGELFF TGCGCCAGCAGCTTGGCCTCGCCACTAGCGGGGGCCCTCACCGGGGAGCTGTTTTTT
- TRBJ2-2 TRBV5-1 - CASSPTTGDTGELFF TGCGCCAGCAGCCCCACGACGGGGGACACCGGGGAGCTGTTTTTT
TRBD1 TRBJ2-2 TRBV19 - CASSSGTGFSSNTGELFF TGTGCCAGTAGTAGTGGGACAGGTTTCTCTTCGAACACCGGGGAGCTGTTTTTT
- TRBJ1-1 TRBV6-2/TRBV6-3 - CASSDNRLKAEAFF TGTGCCAGCAGTGACAACAGGTTGAAGGCTGAAGCTTTCTTT
TRBD2 TRBJ2-4 TRBV7-9 - CASSLVLAGGILAKNIQYF TGTGCCAGCAGCTTAGTTCTAGCGGGGGGGATTCTAGCCAAAAACATTCAGTACTTC
TRBD1 TRBJ1-5 TRBV15 - CATSGLPGQGPFNQPQHF TGTGCCACCAGCGGACTCCCCGGACAGGGCCCCTTCAATCAGCCCCAGCATTTT
TRBD1 TRBJ1-4 TRBV5-1 - CASSGTPGQGNEKLFF TGCGCCAGCAGCGGGACTCCGGGACAGGGAAATGAAAAACTGTTTTTT
- TRBJ1-6 TRBV6-1 - CASSERDSSYNSPLHF TGTGCCAGCAGTGAGAGGGATAGCTCCTATAATTCACCCCTCCACTTT
- TRBJ1-1 TRBV30 once CAWSSQANTEAFF TGTGCCTGGAGTAGTCAGGCGAACACTGAAGCTTTCTTT
- TRBJ2-3 TRBV7-2 - CASSPRTDTSTDTQYF TGTGCCAGCAGCCCCAGGACAGATACTAGCACAGATACGCAGTATTTT